This TCR beta chain was sequenced in a study of blood T cells in healthy people across ages. Germline loops: CDR1 MGHDK, CDR2 SYGVNS. CDR3 length: 15 amino acids. PCR was performed a second time for about 7 to 11 cycles using a sample-barcoded 5' primer and a J-beta primer mix. One entry per CDR3 protein results from TCRdb running MiXCR on the 5' RACE reads. The sample lists nearly 800,000 distinct CDR3 sequences; more than 55% were seen once. Findings of the study overall: More naive CD4+ cells and higher diversity marked long-lived donors relative to aged donors.

Details on this clonotype: The antigen is not known.

What was sequenced was blood. This receptor was identified in a man aged 40-49 years in good health. The J gene is TRBJ2-7, the V gene TRBV25-1, with 7 bases fitting TRBD1. The J call is in doubt because the DNA end fits TRBJ2-5 better. DNA for the CDR3: TGTGCCAGCAGTGATGTCGGACAGGTGGGGGAGACCCAGTACTTC. It codes for CASSDVGQVGETQYF.